This TCR beta chain was profiled in a study of blood T cell repertoires in COVID-19. Study-wide background: Specimens from acute and convalescent COVID-19 originated in the United States, Italy and Spain.

Method: immunoSEQ multiplex PCR; TCRdb's copy keeps in-frame clones and lacks some. The table has 200,000 to 250,000 clones, roughly four fifths seen once. There are 14 residues in the CDR3. CDR1 and CDR2 (germline): LGHDT, YNNKEL (reference sequence). Trimming took 4 bases from V and 4 from J; bases not matched to a gene: 2. This clonotype originated in a young man who had recovered from COVID-19. The sample comprised peripheral blood. The V call is TRBV3-1 (or the pseudogene TRBV3-2), the J call TRBJ1-4; 8 bases agree with TRBD1. CDR3 in DNA: TGTGCCAGCAGCCGGGACAGGATTAATGAAAAACTGTTTTTT. Encoded protein: CASSRDRINEKLFF.